This T cell receptor (beta chain) was recovered during a study of blood T cell repertoires in COVID-19. About the research overall: T cells, B-cell-depleted T cells, or PBMCs provided the cDNA or gDNA that served as material.

The method was immunoSEQ multiplex PCR; TCRdb's version includes in-frame clones alone and lacks a portion of them. The sample carries approximately 90,000 clones, more than 70% recorded once. This clone was counted between two and nine times. Germline V CDR1 and CDR2: MNHEY, SVGAGI. The CDR3 length is 13 residues. V lost 6 bases and J lost 6; bases outside the gene matches: 3. V usage is TRBV6-5 and J usage is TRBJ1-2, with TRBD1 identical over 11 bases. The clonotype comes from an elderly woman with acute or convalescent COVID-19. Sample: peripheral blood. The CDR3 bases are TGTGCCAGCAGACGGGACAGGGGGGATGGCTACACCTTC. Protein: CASRRDRGDGYTF.